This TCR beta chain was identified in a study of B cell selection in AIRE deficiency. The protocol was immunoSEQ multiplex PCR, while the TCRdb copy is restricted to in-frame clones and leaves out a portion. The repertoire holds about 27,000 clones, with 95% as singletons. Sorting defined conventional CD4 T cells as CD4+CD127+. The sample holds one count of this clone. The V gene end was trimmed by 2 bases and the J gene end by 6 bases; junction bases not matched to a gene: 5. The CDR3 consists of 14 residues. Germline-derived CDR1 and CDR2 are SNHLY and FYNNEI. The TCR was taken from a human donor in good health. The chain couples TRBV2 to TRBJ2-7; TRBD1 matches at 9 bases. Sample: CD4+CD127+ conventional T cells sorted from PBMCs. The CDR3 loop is CASSERGQGAEQYF. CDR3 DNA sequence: TGTGCCAGCAGTGAAAGGGGACAGGGCGCCGAGCAGTACTTC.